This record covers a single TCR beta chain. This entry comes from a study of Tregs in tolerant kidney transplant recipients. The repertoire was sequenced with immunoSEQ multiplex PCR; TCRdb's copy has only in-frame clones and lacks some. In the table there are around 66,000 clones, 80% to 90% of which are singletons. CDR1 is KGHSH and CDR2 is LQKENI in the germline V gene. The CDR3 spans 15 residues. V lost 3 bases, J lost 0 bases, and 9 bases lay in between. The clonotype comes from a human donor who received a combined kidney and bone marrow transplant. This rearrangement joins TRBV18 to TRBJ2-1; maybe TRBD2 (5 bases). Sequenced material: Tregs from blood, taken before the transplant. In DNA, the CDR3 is TGTGCCAGCTCACCTGCGACTAACTCCTACAATGAGCAGTTCTTC. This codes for CASSPATNSYNEQFF.